These 5 T cell receptor beta chains came from one sample sequenced in a study of technical replicates of blood from a few donors. Libraries were prepared by immunoSEQ multiplex PCR; TCRdb keeps only in-frame clonotypes and omits some of them. The table shows fewer than 60,000 clones, with 90% to 95% occurring only once. The source material was PBMCs. These receptor sequences come from a human donor in good health. Some clones in this sample may be carry-over from other donors' samples.

Written as DNA, the CDR3 is TGCGCCAGCAGTCAACCAAGGGGGCTACGCGAGCAGTACTTC. Protein: CASSQPRGLREQYF. The chain links TRBV23-1 to TRBJ2-7, with 7 positions matching TRBD1. TRBV23-1 is reported as an ORF; its role is uncertain. CDR3 length: 14 residues. Unmatched junction bases numbered 7, after V lost 2 bases and J lost 6 bases.

The CDR3 DNA is TGTGCCAGTTTACTAGACTACCAAGAGACCCAGTACTTC. Its translation is CASLLDYQETQYF. The chain is built from TRBV6-1 and TRBJ2-5, with D perhaps matching TRBD2 (5 bases). Germline CDR1 is MNHNS and CDR2 is SASEGT. V was pared by 9 bases and J by 0 bases, with 11 bases between. CDR3 length: 13 amino acids.

With respect to this clone: A read error may account for a junction end that differs from germline. This sample also contains other DNA sequences that code for the same CDR3. The V call is TRBV2, the J call TRBJ1-3; TRBD1 is a possible D gene (5 bases). This CDR3 has 12 residues. Germline CDR1 is SNHLY and CDR2 is FYNNEI. The CDR3 protein is CASSRGGNTIYF. CDR3 nucleotides: TGTGCCAGCAGCCGGGGGGGAAATACCATATATTTT. The variable domain in full, with the rest retrieved from reference TRBV2 and TRBJ1-3, is EPEVTQTPSHQVTQMGQEVILRCVPISNHLYFYWYRQILGQKVEFLVSFYNNEISEKSEIFDDQFSVERPDGSNFTLKIRSTKLEDSAMYFCASSRGGNTIYFGEGSWLTVV.

This clone was observed once. The rearrangement joins TRBV7-9 to TRBJ1-1, with 7 bases that match TRBD1. V gave up 3 bases and J gave up 6 bases; unmatched junction bases: 1. Germline V gene lookup returns CDR1 SEHNR and CDR2 FQNEAQ (reference sequence). The CDR3 has 12 residues. CDR3 sequence (DNA): TGTGCCAGCAGCTTTGGGACAGCTGAAGCTTTCTTT. This translates into CASSFGTAEAFF.

The gene calls are TRBV4-1 and TRBJ1-6; D gene uncertain. The ends were cut back, 0 bases at V and 6 bases at J, with 9 bases in the middle. The CDR3 is 15 residues long. Germline CDR1 reads MGHRA; CDR2 reads YSYEKL. CDR3: CASSQENFPNSPLHF. CDR3 DNA: TGCGCCAGCAGCCAAGAAAACTTCCCTAATTCACCCCTCCACTTT.